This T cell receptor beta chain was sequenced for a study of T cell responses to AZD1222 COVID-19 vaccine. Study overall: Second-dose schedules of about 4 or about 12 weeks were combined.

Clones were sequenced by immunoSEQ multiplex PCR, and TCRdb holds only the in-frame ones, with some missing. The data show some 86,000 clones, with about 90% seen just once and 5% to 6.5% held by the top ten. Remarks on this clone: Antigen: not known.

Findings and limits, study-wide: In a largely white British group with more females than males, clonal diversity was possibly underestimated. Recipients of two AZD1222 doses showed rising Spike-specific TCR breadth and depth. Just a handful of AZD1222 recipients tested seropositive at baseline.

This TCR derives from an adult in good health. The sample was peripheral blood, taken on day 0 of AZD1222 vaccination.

The CDR3 sequence: CASRTSGHTGELFF. CDR3 DNA: TGTGCCAGCCGGACTAGCGGACACACCGGGGAGCTGTTTTTT. V and J are TRBV3-1 (or the pseudogene TRBV3-2) and TRBJ2-2, with TRBD2 identical over 10 bases. V gave up 8 bases and J gave up 3 bases; unmatched junction bases: 3. Germline V CDR1 and CDR2: LGHDT, YNNKEL (reference sequence). The CDR3 is made up of 14 amino acids.